The 20 T cell receptor beta chains below were found in one sample sequenced in a study of blood T cell repertoires in COVID-19. Generated by immunoSEQ multiplex PCR, the TCRdb table keeps only in-frame clones and is missing some. This repertoire shows about 44,000 clones, roughly 84% found once; its top ten account for approximately 4%. Specimen: peripheral blood. Receptors were obtained from a woman aged 70-85 years with acute or convalescent COVID-19.

The chain recombines TRBV15 with TRBJ1-2; a weak D match, TRBD1 (5 bases). V lost 0 bases to trimming and J lost 4 bases, with 15 bases between them. This CDR3 region has 16 residues. CDR1 and CDR2 from the germline V gene are LNHNV and YYDKDF (reference sequence). CDR3 nucleotides: TGTGCCACCAGCAGAGATCGGGACTTCCGGACCTATGGCTACACCTTC. It is translated as CATSRDRDFRTYGYTF.

The chain recombines TRBV15 with TRBJ2-3; 7 bases agree with TRBD2. Germline V CDR1 and CDR2: LNHNV, YYDKDF (reference sequence). V lost 0 bases and J lost 4; bases outside the gene matches: 7. The CDR3 totals 16 residues. The CDR3 is CATSRDYAGVPDTQYF. The DNA of the CDR3 is TGTGCCACCAGCAGAGATTACGCGGGAGTCCCAGATACGCAGTATTTT.

This clone has a single count. The rearrangement uses TRBV12-3 or TRBV12-4 and TRBJ2-1, with a weak D call TRBD1 (5 bases). This CDR3 is 11 amino acids long. The V end was cut by 6 bases, the J end by 8 bases, with 8 bases between. Here the CDR3 DNA reads TGTGCCAGCAGATCGACAGATGAGCAGTTCTTC. Translated: CASRSTDEQFF.

This clone was detected only a few times. The chain links TRBV6-2 or TRBV6-3 to TRBJ2-1, with 9 bases aligning to TRBD2. Germline CDR1 is MNHEY and CDR2 is SVGEGT. With V trimmed by 6 bases and J by 3 bases, 6 bases remained unmatched. The CDR3 is made up of 15 amino acids. CDR3 sequence: CASSSSGKFYNEQFF. For the CDR3, the DNA is TGTGCCAGCAGCTCTAGCGGGAAGTTCTACAATGAGCAGTTCTTC.

The chain combines TRBV6-4 with TRBJ2-2; 8 positions agree with TRBD2. V lost 4 bases to trimming and J lost 6 bases; unmatched junction nucleotides: 4. The germline V gene has CDR1 MRHNA and CDR2 SNTAGT. The CDR3 has 14 residues. CDR3 nucleotide sequence: TGTGCCAGCAGTGCCGGGAGGGCGGCCGGGGAGCTGTTTTTT. Protein sequence: CASSAGRAAGELFF.

The CDR3: CASSPPGQGGQPQHF. In DNA, the CDR3 is TGTGCCAGCTCACCACCGGGACAGGGCGGCCAGCCCCAGCATTTT. This sequence joins TRBV18 and TRBJ1-5, with 9 bases matching TRBD1. This CDR3 contains 15 residues. Germline loops: CDR1 KGHSH, CDR2 LQKENI. With V trimmed by 0 bases and J by 7 bases, 4 bases remained unmatched.

This chain links TRBV24-1 with TRBJ2-3; 10 nucleotides line up with TRBD1. Trimming took 6 bases from V and 4 from J; bases not matched to a gene: 6. The CDR3 has 15 amino acids. Looked up from germline, CDR1 is KGHDR and CDR2 is SFDVKD. For the CDR3, the DNA is TGTGCCACCAGTCAGACAGGGGGCGGCGCAGATACGCAGTATTTT. Its protein product is CATSQTGGGADTQYF.

V is TRBV19 and J is TRBJ2-5; the match to TRBD1 covers 8 bases. This CDR3 has 15 amino acids. Germline CDR1 LNHDA, CDR2 SQIVND (reference sequence). The trim removed 5 bases at V and 1 base at J, leaving 6 bases unmatched. The CDR3 DNA reads TGTGCCAGTAGTGCTGCCGACAGGGGCCAAGAGACCCAGTACTTC. The encoded protein is CASSAADRGQETQYF.

This rearrangement joins TRBV10-3 to TRBJ2-6; D unclear. The CDR3 is made up of 13 amino acids. In germline, CDR1 is ENHRY, CDR2 SYGVKD. Trimming stripped 4 bases from V and 1 base from J, with 2 bases between. The CDR3 spells CAISASGANVLTF. In DNA form, the CDR3 reads TGTGCCATCAGTGCATCTGGGGCCAACGTCCTGACTTTC.

V usage is TRBV13 and J usage is TRBJ2-1; 9 nucleotides agree with TRBD2. The CDR3 loop spans 14 amino acids. Trimming took 7 bases from V and 4 from J; bases not matched to a gene: 5. Germline V lookup: CDR1 PRHDT, CDR2 FYEKMQ (reference sequence). The CDR3 loop is CASTLAGAYNEQFF. CDR3 bases: TGTGCCAGCACACTAGCGGGCGCATACAATGAGCAGTTCTTC.

This chain's CDR3 is CASGEHGDEKLFF. In DNA, the CDR3 is TGTGCCAGCGGGGAGCACGGAGATGAAAAACTGTTTTTT. V usage is TRBV28 and J usage is TRBJ1-4; D gene unclear. Trimming cost V 8 bases and J 6 bases, with 13 bases left between them. Germline lookup yields CDR1 MDHEN and CDR2 SYDVKM. The CDR3 contains 13 residues.

The chain links TRBV5-1 to TRBJ1-5; tentative D call: TRBD1 (6 bases). V lost 2 bases, J lost 7 bases, and 16 bases lay in between. Germline V CDR1 and CDR2: SGHRS, YFSETQ. The CDR3 totals 15 residues. CDR3: CASSLETGRGQPQHF. In DNA form, the CDR3 reads TGCGCCAGCAGCTTAGAGACAGGACGTGGGCAGCCCCAGCATTTT.

The chain has TRBV6-5 and TRBJ2-1; 7 bases are shared with TRBD2. The junction had 12 bases not matched to a gene; V was cut back by 6 bases and J by 7 bases. Germline CDR1 and CDR2: MNHEY and SVGAGI. The CDR3 sequence is 15 residues long. CDR3 sequence: CASSLAEAGSNEQFF. CDR3 sequence (DNA): TGTGCCAGCAGCCTGGCGGAAGCGGGGTCGAATGAGCAGTTCTTC.

This clone was seen a few times. V usage is TRBV6-2 or TRBV6-3 and J usage is TRBJ2-1; 7 positions match TRBD2. This CDR3 spans 17 amino acids. Germline V gene sequence: CDR1 MNHEY, CDR2 SVGEGT. V shed 2 bases and J 0 bases; nucleotides not matched to a gene: 7. Here the CDR3 DNA reads TGTGCCAGCAGTTACCGAAGCGGGGCCAGCTCCTACAATGAGCAGTTCTTC. Its translation is CASSYRSGASSYNEQFF.

The gene calls are TRBV9 and TRBJ2-1; D unresolved. Per germline, CDR1 SGDLS and CDR2 YYNGEE. V was clipped by 3 bases and J by 10 bases, with 11 bases between them. CDR3 size: 12 residues. In DNA form, the CDR3 reads TGTGCCAGCAGCGCCTCCATGAGGGAGCAGTTCTTC. Its translation is CASSASMREQFF.

CDR3 sequence (DNA): TGCGCCAGCAGTCCTAACAGGGATTATGGCTACACCTTC. Translation: CASSPNRDYGYTF. The chain has TRBV10-2 and TRBJ1-2, with a possible D match to TRBD1 (6 bases). Trimming removed 5 bases at V and 5 bases at J, with 12 bases between. The germline gives CDR1 WSHSY, CDR2 SAAADI. CDR3 length: 13 residues.

The V gene is TRBV5-1, the J gene TRBJ2-3, with 9 bases identical to TRBD1. The germline CDR1 and CDR2 sequences are SGHRS and YFSETQ. The CDR3 is 15 residues long. Trimming took 2 bases from V and 2 from J; bases not matched to a gene: 3. The CDR3 sequence: CASSLGDRDTDTQYF. The CDR3 DNA sequence: TGCGCCAGCAGCTTAGGGGACAGGGACACAGATACGCAGTATTTT.

The chain uses TRBV19 and TRBJ2-1; D perhaps matches TRBD2 (6 bases). This CDR3 comprises 16 residues. V was pared by 3 bases and J by 3 bases, with 15 bases between. Germline V lookup: CDR1 LNHDA, CDR2 SQIVND (reference sequence). The CDR3 DNA reads TGTGCCAGTAGTATTTTGGGCGGGACCCGCTACAATGAGCAGTTCTTC. Amino acids: CASSILGGTRYNEQFF.

The V call is TRBV5-4, the J call TRBJ2-1, with D uncertain. This CDR3 has 11 residues. Trimming shortened V by 2 bases and J by 10 bases, and 7 bases separated the two germline ends. The germline gives CDR1 SGHNT, CDR2 YYREEE (reference sequence). The CDR3 region is CASSFTAEQFF. In nucleotides, the CDR3 is TGTGCCAGCAGCTTTACAGCAGAGCAGTTCTTC.

This clone was detected only a few times. The chain employs TRBV28 and TRBJ1-2; D may be TRBD1 (6 bases). The CDR3 spans 12 residues. Between the trimmed V and J ends, which lost 6 bases and 14 bases, there was a span of 19 bases. Germline V gives CDR1 MDHEN, CDR2 SYDVKM. This CDR3 is CASRSNPWTVTF. DNA for the CDR3: TGTGCCAGCAGATCCAATCCTTGGACAGTTACCTTC.